This TCR beta chain was sequenced during a study of vaccination and CD4 T cells after COVID-19. As for the study in general: There were two doses of either BNT162b2 or mRNA-1273 vaccine given to participants. Collection of post-vaccine samples followed dose two by a median about 75 days, spanning a range of 14 to 241. Samples from three convalescent patients were taken at day 14 and days 161 to 241 post-vaccination.

TCRdb itself ran the PCR reads through MiXCR, one entry per CDR3 protein. There are 31,000 or so distinct CDR3 sequences in the sample; about 49% occur only once, and 5.8% lies in the top ten. Time point described: late sampling 161 to 241 days after vaccination in three convalescent patients. The CDR3 totals 14 residues. Trimming took 5 bases from V and 4 from J, leaving 12 bases between them. CDR1 SGHTA and CDR2 FQGNSA come from the germline V gene. The sample here was CD4+ T cells from blood, taken about 7 months after SARS-CoV-2 vaccination. The clonotype comes from a human donor who had recovered from COVID-19. V usage is TRBV7-2 and J usage is TRBJ2-1; D unresolved. In nucleotides, the CDR3 is TGTGCCAGCAGCGCGTTCGGGTCGTACAATGAGCAGTTCTTC. It specifies CASSAFGSYNEQFF.